The clone carrying this TCR beta chain was detected a few times. This sample was included in a study of human T cells and chemical hapten exposure. Study as a whole: Skin on the upper inner arm, roughly 2 cm by roughly 2 cm in size, was sensitized with 2% DPC.

V shed 5 bases and J shed 1 base, with 13 bases lying between them. Germline CDR1 is LGHNA and CDR2 is YNFKEQ. CDR3 length: 15 residues. Described time point: patch test 1, 2 weeks after DPC sensitization. Described treatment: therapeutic diphenylcyclopropenone sensitization with weekly scalp DPC. Patients had alopecia, were aged 18 to 70, and were not pregnant. Under the authors' procedure: Samples ranged from roughly 23,224 to 700,000 TCRs, with a median of 95,638. One entry per CDR3 protein, called by TCRdb with MiXCR from the RACE reads. Clone size and V and J calls follow TCRdb, not the original study. The sample lists 75,000 to 100,000 distinct CDR3 sequences, about 10% seen once, with 2.2% in the top ten.

The chain is built from TRBV4-2 and TRBJ2-3, with D possibly TRBD2 on 6 matching bases. The sequencing used whole blood, collected in connection with sensitization to the hapten diphenylcyclopropenone (DPC). The receptor was isolated from a man aged 40-49 years with alopecia areata. Some clones in this sample may be carry-over from other donors' samples. The CDR3 protein is CASSSMGGGTDTQYF. As DNA, the CDR3 is TGTGCCAGCAGCTCGATGGGCGGGGGCACAGATACGCAGTATTTT.